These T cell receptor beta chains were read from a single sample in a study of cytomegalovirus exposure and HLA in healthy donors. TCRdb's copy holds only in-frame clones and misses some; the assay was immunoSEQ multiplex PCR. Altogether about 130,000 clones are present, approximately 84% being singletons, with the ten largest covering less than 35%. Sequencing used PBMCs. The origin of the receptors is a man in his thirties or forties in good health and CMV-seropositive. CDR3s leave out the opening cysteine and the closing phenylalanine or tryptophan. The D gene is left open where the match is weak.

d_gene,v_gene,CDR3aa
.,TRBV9,ASSPMGGGMAEQF
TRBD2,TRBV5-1,ASSPGTSGGYEQY
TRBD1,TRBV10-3,AISGTGVDGEQY
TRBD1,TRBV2,ASWDRAYEQY
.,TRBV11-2,ASSLVGRLAKNIQY
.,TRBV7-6,ASSSTGIEQY
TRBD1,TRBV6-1,ATKGTGNGEKLF
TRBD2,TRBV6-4,ASLWGGETQY
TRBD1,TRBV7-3,ASSLTDRGLMVPGYT
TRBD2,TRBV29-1,SVGGLAGGSYNEQF
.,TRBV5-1,ASSLRLEQY
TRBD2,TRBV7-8,ASSLVAGGIPDTQY
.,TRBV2,ASSERTISSYEQY
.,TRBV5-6,ASSYGVSRETQY
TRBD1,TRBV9,ASSFGTGNTEAF
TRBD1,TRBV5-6,ASTTQGARTEAF
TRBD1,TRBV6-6,ASRDRVSNQPQH
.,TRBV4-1,ASSQAGGDYGYT
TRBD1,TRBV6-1,ASSKDRGTSYSQPQH
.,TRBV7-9,ASSLGETQPQH
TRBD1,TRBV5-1,ASSLRTGDDSPLH
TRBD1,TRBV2,ARRGQPDSGANVLT
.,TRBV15,ATSSIGGSNQPQH
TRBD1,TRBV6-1,ASWDRGESQPQH
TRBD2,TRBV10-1,ASSEASGSNEQF
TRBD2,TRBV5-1,ASSRTSFFSNEQF
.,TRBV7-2,ASSQGGKFLYGYT
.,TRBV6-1,ASSGRDILTYEQY
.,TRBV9,ASSVSGIRTDTQY
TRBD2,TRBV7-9,ASSLSPSGRIDEQF
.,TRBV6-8,ASLQRANTGELF
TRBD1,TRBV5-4,ASSRTRDREETQY
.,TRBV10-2,ARSGQGTDTQY
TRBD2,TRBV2,ASSVVAGGVETQY
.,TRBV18,ASSQHRDTLYEQY
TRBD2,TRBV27,ASSSPMTSGGAGAKNIQY
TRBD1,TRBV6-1,ACPGQGTDTQY
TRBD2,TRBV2,ASQAGTGGLYNEQF
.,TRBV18,ASSPSQNTEAF
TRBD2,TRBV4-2,ASSPRSGGTNEQF
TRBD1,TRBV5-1,ASSVIPGQGSGYT
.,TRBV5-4,ASSQGGTRSYEQY
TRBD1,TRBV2,ASSGGQVLGYGYT
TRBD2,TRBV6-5,ASSQAGAAYEQY
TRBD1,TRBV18,ASSPPQGANTEAF
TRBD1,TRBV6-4,ASRQGTEAF